This TCR beta chain stems from a study of T cell responses to AZD1222 COVID-19 vaccine. Study outcomes and limitations: Females made up more of the donors, who were largely white British, and clonal diversity may have come out too low. Spike-specific TCR depth and breadth grew after two AZD1222 doses.

The CDR3 consists of 14 residues. Trimming pared 4 bases from V and 4 bases from J, leaving 14 bases between. CDR1 is SGHRS and CDR2 is YFSETQ in the germline V gene. TCRdb's copy holds only in-frame clones and misses some; the assay was immunoSEQ multiplex PCR. The sample includes fewer than 150,000 clones, more than 85% of them seen just once. As concerns this clone: Its cognate antigen is unknown.

The receptor's source is an adult in good health. The material sequenced was peripheral blood, taken on day 0 of AZD1222 vaccination. The V gene is TRBV5-1, the J gene TRBJ2-5, with a weak D call TRBD1 (6 bases). This CDR3 is CASSLDSLGETQYF. In nucleotides, the CDR3 is TGCGCCAGCAGCCTGGACAGCTTAGGAGAGACCCAGTACTTC.